The clone carrying this TCR beta chain was counted a few times. This sample was included in a study of regulatory T cells in long-lasting Graves disease. Study background: The study counted Graves' disease as persistent given over 5 years of antithyroid drugs and positive TSH receptor antibodies.

In building TCR beta libraries, iRepertoire HTBI primers were used together with Arm-PCR of CDR3 regions. In the original analysis: Among the samples, 60 to 75 TRBV and 14 to 15 TRBJ segments were identified. MiXCR was run by TCRdb on the multiplex PCR reads, yielding one entry per CDR3 protein. The V and J calls were not made by the authors but by TCRdb's processing. The sample shows 400,000 to 500,000 distinct CDR3 sequences, around a fifth of them seen only once. The CDR3 covers 19 residues. V was pared by 11 bases and J by 1 base, with 17 bases of the junction left unmatched. Germline assignment: CDR1 MNHNS and CDR2 SASEGT. Time point denoted: persistent/refractory GD, antithyroid drugs over 5 years with positive TRAb. Extracted RNA from PBMCs served as the source of the TCR library. American Thyroid Association guidelines defined how Graves' disease was diagnosed.

This sequence originates from a female donor with Graves disease. The genes are TRBV6-1 and TRBJ2-2; 12 bases are a match to TRBD2. Sequences were derived from peripheral blood mononuclear cells (PBMCs), sampled when the disease was refractory, from a patient treated with antithyroid drugs. CDR3: CAVSPSGRARLVNTGELFF. The DNA of the CDR3 is TGTGCCGTGTCACCTAGCGGGAGGGCCCGACTAGTGAACACCGGGGAGCTGTTTTTT.